A single T cell receptor (beta chain) is shown here with its context. No antigen is known for it. Per-base quality was not reported, and no clone a single base away is much larger than it. The data belong to a study of human T cells and chemical hapten exposure (TCRdb year 2021). Concerning the study at large: For sensitization, 2% DPC in acetone was applied to an approximately 2 cm by approximately 2 cm area of upper inner arm skin. Weekly therapeutic DPC doses were additionally applied to the scalp of patients throughout the approximately 25-week study period. Patch tests used Finn chambers with 0.01% DPC on the upper back, scored after 6 days by International Contact Dermatitis Research Group standards. The patient cohort, mostly female, included alopecia areata with under or over 50% scalp involvement, alopecia totalis and alopecia universalis. Libraries were pooled for sequencing, and variation in per-sample TCR yields was attributed mainly to small differences in library volumes within the pool. In alopecia patients, the study followed how the peripheral blood TCR repertoire changed in vivo over primary and secondary sensitization to diphenylcyclopropenone (DPC), a hapten. Blood was sampled from patients pre-sensitization (week 0) and at 2, 6 and about 24 weeks after DPC sensitization. Blood for TCR sequencing was provided by twenty-nine alopecia patients at one to four time points (pre-sensitization, 2, 6 and 24 weeks).

The meaning of the sample's time point label: patch test 1, 2 weeks after DPC sensitization. This specimen's treatment or condition label, interpreted: therapeutic diphenylcyclopropenone sensitization with weekly scalp DPC. Blood at each patch-test visit was drawn before the patch test was applied. Patients were considered eligible if aged 18 to 70, diagnosed with alopecia and deemed suitable for DPC therapy, and patients were excluded if pregnant. Total RNA was isolated from unfractionated whole blood collected in Tempus Blood RNA tubes. From the cysteine through the phenylalanine, the CDR3 covers 16 amino acids. Just CDR3 DNA is preserved here, 48 bases in frame from base 1. Via the germline V gene (reference sequence), CDR1 is DFQATT and CDR2 SNEGSKA. V is trimmed back by 6 bases and J by 3 bases, and the junction contains 13 bases that no gene match accounts for. Receptors were amplified or captured by RACE. The reads were generated on a NextSeq 500. During library preparation, unique molecular identifiers were attached to individual cDNA molecules so that TCRs could be counted in a quantitative, reproducible way. Both TCR alpha and TCR beta chains were sequenced from each blood RNA sample. On the study's bioinformatics: The median number of TCRs per sample was some 100,000, ranging from about 20,000 to 750,000. The Decombinator software suite was used to annotate V, J and CDR3 in the TCR reads. For the PS versus PT1 abundance plots, all samples were subsampled to the same number of TCRs (28,000). Expanded TCRs were defined as absent before sensitization and observed at least eight times at the 2-week time point. TCRdb handled the public reads itself, with Q25 trimming in fastp and clone calling in MiXCR, and kept productive beta chains. Rows merge per CDR3 protein into single entries with the most common DNA and genes. The V and J calls follow TCRdb's processing rather than the paper's. A total of around 120,000 distinct CDR3 sequences appear in this sample, roughly 13% of them only once. The ten largest clonotypes hold 0.8% to 1% of the sample.

Results and caveats for the whole study, not just this receptor: Compared with pre-sensitization or healthy control sets, expanded TCRs formed significantly more large CDR3 similarity clusters, which is consistent with antigen-driven responses. After repeated subsampling, changes were observed in the strength of the expansion versus patch-test correlation and in the threshold at which the correlation became significant. No change with DPC sensitization was found in the number of TCRs above 1 in 1000 frequency, and no evidence of global repertoire structure alterations was found. Because all patients had alopecia, a presumed autoimmune disease, the immune response of the patients might differ from that of healthy individuals. Patch test score correlated positively with the number of PT1 expanded TCRs, reaching significance at thresholds 8, 16 and 32 but not at 4.

The receptor chain draws on TRBV20-1 and TRBJ1-5, with TRBD1 matching 8 junction bases. The origin of this receptor is a young man with alopecia areata. Some clones in this sample may be carry-over from other donors' samples. The material was whole blood, obtained in connection with sensitization to the hapten diphenylcyclopropenone (DPC). CDR3 protein: CSAQDREYTNNQPQHF. The sequenced DNA is TGCAGTGCCCAGGACAGGGAGTATACAAACAATCAGCCCCAGCATTTT.